This TCR beta chain comes out of a study of Ad26.COV2.S vaccination and SARS-CoV-2 variants. At the level of the study: Once, or twice with 56 days between doses, Ad26.COV2.S was given intramuscularly. Study conclusions and caveats: The analyses of TCR breadth and depth may have understated the size of total T cell responses.

The data were produced by immunoSEQ multiplex PCR, yet TCRdb's version contains in-frame clones alone and is incomplete. The sample comprises fewer than 500,000 clones, roughly nine tenths of which are singletons, and roughly 2.5% rests with the top ten. Treatment defined: some 20 received Ad26.COV2.S at low or high dose, single or two shots; 5 received placebo; per-sample allocation not given. The investigators took samples on day 63 after the first vaccine or placebo injection. The germline CDR1 and CDR2 sequences are SNHLY and FYNNEI. This CDR3 has 16 amino acids. V trimming: 7 bases; J trimming: 4 bases; junction bases outside the gene matches: 10. This clone was detected a few times. Its antigen is unknown.

The chain is built from TRBV2 and TRBJ2-1, with 10 bases aligning to TRBD2. The sequence derives from a person between 18 and 59 years old who received the Ad26.COV2.S COVID-19 vaccine or a placebo. Sequences were derived from peripheral blood, sampled in a trial of Ad26.COV2.S vaccine versus placebo. For the CDR3, the DNA is TGTGCCAGCACCTCGCGCCTAGCGGGAGATTACAATGAGCAGTTCTTC. Protein product: CASTSRLAGDYNEQFF.